The T cell receptor beta chain described here comes from a study of CD8 T cells in Susac syndrome. This clonotype is a singleton in its sample. The antigen is undetermined. Sequencing of TCR beta was undertaken in CD8+ and CD4+ T cells derived from blood. Under recently defined diagnostic criteria, the patients with Susac syndrome qualified as having definite or probable disease. Bulk CD8+ and CD4+ cells came from magnetic negative isolation; CD8+ TEMRA by FACS. CDR3 length: 14 residues. The ends were cut back, 6 bases at V and 0 bases at J, with 12 bases in the middle. Per the germline V gene, CDR1 is SQVTM and CDR2 is ANQGSEA. The RNA input was roughly 0.45 to 1 ug, and it was reverse transcribed with random hexamers. TCRdb passed the immunoSEQ multiplex PCR reads through MiXCR, listing each CDR3 protein once. The sample yields roughly 250,000 distinct CDR3 sequences, 95% to 97% seen once. General study points: No clonal expansion appeared among CD4+ T cells in Susac patients.

Material: CD4+ T cells from PBMCs. The chain uses TRBV29-1 and TRBJ1-5; the D is unclear. The origin of this receptor is a human donor with Susac syndrome. CDR3 in DNA: TGCAGCGTCGCGGCTTTGGATAGCAATCAGCCCCAGCATTTT. Its protein is CSVAALDSNQPQHF.